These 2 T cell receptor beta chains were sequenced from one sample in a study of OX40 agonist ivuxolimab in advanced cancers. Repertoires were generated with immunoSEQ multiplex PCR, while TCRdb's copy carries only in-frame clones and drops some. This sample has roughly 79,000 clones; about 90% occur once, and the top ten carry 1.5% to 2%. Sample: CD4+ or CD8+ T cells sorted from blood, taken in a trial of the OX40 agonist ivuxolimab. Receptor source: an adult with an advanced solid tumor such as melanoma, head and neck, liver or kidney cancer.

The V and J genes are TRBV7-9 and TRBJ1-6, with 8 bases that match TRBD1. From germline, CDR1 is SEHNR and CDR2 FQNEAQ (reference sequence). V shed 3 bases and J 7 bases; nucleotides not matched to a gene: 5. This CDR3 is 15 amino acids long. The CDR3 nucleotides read TGTGCCAGCAGCTTGCAGACAGGGGTGAATTCACCCCTCCACTTT. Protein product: CASSLQTGVNSPLHF.

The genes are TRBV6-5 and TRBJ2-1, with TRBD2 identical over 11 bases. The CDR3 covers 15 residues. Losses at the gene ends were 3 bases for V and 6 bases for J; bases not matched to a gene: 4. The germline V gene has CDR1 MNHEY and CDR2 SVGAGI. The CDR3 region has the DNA TGTGCCAGCAGTTATAGCGGGAGGGCGGGCAATGAGCAGTTCTTC. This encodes CASSYSGRAGNEQFF.